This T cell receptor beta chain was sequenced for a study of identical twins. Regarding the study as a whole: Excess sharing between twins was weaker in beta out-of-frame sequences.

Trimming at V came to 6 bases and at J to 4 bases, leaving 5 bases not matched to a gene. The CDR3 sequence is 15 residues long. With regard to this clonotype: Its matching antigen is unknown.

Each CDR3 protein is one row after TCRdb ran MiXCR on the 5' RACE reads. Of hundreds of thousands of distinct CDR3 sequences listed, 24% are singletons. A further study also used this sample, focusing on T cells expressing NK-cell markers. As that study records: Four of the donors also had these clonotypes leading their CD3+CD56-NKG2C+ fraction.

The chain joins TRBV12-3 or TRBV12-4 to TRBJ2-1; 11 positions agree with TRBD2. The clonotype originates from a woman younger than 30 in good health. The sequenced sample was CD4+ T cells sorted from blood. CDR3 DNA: TGTGCCAGCAGCCATAGCGGGAGGGGTTACAATGAGCAGTTCTTC. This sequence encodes CASSHSGRGYNEQFF.